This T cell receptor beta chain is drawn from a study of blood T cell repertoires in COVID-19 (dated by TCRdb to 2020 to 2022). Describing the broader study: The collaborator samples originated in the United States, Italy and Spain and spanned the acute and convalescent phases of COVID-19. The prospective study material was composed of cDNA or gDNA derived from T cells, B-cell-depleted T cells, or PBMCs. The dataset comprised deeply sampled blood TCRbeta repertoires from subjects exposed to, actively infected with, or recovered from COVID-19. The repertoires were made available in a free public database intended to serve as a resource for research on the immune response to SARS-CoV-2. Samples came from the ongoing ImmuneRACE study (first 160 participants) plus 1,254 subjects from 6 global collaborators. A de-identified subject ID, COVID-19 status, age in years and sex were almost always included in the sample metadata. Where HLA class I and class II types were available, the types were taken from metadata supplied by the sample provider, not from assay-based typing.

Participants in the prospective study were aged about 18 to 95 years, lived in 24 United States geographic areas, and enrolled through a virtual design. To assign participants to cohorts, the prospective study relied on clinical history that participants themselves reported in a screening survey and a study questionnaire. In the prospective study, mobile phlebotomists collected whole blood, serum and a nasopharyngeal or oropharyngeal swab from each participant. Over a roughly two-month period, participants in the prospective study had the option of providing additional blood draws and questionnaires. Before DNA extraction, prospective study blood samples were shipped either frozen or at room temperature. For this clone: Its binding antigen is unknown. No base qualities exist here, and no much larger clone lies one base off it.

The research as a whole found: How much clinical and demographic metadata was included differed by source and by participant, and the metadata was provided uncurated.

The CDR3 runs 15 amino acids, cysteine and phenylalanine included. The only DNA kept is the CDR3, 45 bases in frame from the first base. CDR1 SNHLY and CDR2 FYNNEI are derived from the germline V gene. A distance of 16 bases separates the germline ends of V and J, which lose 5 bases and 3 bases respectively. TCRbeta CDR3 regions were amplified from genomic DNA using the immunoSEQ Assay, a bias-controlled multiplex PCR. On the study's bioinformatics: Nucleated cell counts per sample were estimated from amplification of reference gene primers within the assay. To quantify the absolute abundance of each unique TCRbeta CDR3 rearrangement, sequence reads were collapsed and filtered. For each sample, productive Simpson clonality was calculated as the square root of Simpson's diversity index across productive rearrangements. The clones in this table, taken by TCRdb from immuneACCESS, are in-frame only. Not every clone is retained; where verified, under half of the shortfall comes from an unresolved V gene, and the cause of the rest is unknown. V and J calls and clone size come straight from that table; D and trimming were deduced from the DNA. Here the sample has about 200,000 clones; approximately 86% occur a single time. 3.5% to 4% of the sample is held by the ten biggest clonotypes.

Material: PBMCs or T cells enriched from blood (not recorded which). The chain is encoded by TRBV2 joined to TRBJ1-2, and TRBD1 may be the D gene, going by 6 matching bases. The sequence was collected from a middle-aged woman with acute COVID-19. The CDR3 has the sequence CASSSGTRIYYGYTF. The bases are TGTGCCAGCAGTTCCGGGACAAGAATCTACTATGGCTACACCTTC.